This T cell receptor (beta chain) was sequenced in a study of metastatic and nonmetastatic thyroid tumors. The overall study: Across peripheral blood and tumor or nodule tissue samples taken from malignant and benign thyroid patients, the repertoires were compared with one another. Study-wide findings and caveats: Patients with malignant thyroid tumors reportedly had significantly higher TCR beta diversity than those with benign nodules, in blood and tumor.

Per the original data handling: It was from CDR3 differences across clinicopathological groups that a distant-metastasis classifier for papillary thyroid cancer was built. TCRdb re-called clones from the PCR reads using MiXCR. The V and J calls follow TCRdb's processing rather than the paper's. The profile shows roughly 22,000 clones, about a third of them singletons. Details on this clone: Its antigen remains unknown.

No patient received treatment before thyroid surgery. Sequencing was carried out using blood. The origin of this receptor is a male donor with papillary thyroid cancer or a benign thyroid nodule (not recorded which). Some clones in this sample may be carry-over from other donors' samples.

CDR3 bases: TGTGCCTGGAGGTCCGGCCTAGCGGGAAGAACAGATACGCAGTATTTT. Translated: CAWRSGLAGRTDTQYF. V usage is TRBV30 and J usage is TRBJ2-3; TRBD2 aligns across 9 bases. The ends lost 3 bases at V and 3 bases at J; junction bases unmatched: 10. Germline V lookup: CDR1 GTSNPN, CDR2 SVGIG (reference sequence). The CDR3 runs to 16 residues.